The T cell receptor (beta chain) described here comes from a study of blood T cells in healthy people across ages. At the level of the study: Template switching captured about one barcoded beta molecule per two T cells. Findings and caveats of the study: Roughly linear declines in TCR beta diversity per million T cells occurred with age. Estimated diversity across one million T cells was deemed an underestimate.

Using a J-beta primer mix together with a sample-barcoded 5' primer, a second PCR was run for roughly 7 to 12 cycles. Researchers report that a template-switch adaptor with 12 random nucleotides tagged each cDNA molecule. Using its own MiXCR run on the 5' RACE reads, TCRdb lists one record per CDR3 protein. This sample has 790,000 or so distinct CDR3 sequences, with around three fifths found just once. This CDR3 has 15 amino acids. Germline CDR1 LNHNV, CDR2 YYDKDF (reference sequence). As to this clonotype: The target antigen is unknown. A much bigger clone sits one base away, suggesting this may be a read error.

The rearrangement joins TRBV15 to TRBJ2-6, with D maybe TRBD2 (6 bases). The sample comprised blood. This TCR was recovered from a man aged 35 to 55 in good health. The CDR3 region has the DNA TGTGCCACCAGCAGAGAAGGGACTGGGGCCAGCGTCCTGACTTTC. This gives the protein CATSREGTGASVLTF.